The present entry profiles one TCR beta chain with its context. Its antigen remains unknown. The data were taken from a study of vaccination and CD4 T cells after COVID-19. About the research overall: Post-COVID specimens were obtained a median 101 days after diagnosis (range 35 to 161). Study conclusions and caveats: Nearly all convalescent vaccine-specific clones, 304 of 307, recognized only SARS-CoV-2 spike.

The treatment was: roughly 10-day PBMC culture with coronavirus spike peptide pools or control peptides (ViraFEST assay). Researchers reported culturing around 2 million PBMCs per well with approximately 10 IU/ml IL-2 and 8 to 10 ug/ml peptide pools. Germline CDR1 LNHDA, CDR2 SQIVND (reference sequence). This CDR3 comprises 16 residues. V shed 6 bases, J shed 7 bases, and the junction held 14 bases outside the gene matches. Sequencing of DNA taken from cultured CD4+ T cells relied on the Oncomine TCR Beta short-read assay. TCRdb processed the PCR reads anew with MiXCR; each CDR3 protein has one entry. The repertoire consists of more than 10,000 distinct CDR3 sequences, with 41% occurring once and the leading ten covering roughly a tenth.

The receptor was isolated from a human donor who had recovered from COVID-19. The input for sequencing was CD4+ T cells from blood, cultured in vitro, taken after SARS-CoV-2 vaccination. The chain links TRBV19 to TRBJ2-2; 7 nucleotides align to TRBD2. The CDR3 region has the DNA TGTGCCAGTAGGGCTCTTCCCGGGACTACGGACGGGGAGCTGTTTTTT. Encoded protein: CASRALPGTTDGELFF.